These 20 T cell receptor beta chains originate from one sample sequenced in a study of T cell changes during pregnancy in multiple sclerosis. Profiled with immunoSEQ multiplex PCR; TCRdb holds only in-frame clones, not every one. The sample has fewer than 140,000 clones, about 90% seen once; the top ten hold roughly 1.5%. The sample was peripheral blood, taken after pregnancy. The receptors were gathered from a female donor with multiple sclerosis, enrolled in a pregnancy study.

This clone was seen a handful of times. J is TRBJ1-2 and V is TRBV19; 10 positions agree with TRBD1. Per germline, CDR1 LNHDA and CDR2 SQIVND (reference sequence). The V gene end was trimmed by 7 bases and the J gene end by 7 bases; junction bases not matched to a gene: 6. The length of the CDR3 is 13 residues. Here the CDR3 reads CASTLTGGPGYTF. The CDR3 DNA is TGTGCCAGTACCCTGACAGGGGGCCCTGGCTACACCTTC.

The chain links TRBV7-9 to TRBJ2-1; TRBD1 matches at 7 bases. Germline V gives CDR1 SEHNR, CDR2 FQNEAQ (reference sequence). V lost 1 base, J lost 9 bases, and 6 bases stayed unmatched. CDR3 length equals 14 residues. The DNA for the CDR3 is TGTGCCAGCAGCTTAGTCCAGGGGGTCAGTGAGCAGTTCTTC. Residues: CASSLVQGVSEQFF.

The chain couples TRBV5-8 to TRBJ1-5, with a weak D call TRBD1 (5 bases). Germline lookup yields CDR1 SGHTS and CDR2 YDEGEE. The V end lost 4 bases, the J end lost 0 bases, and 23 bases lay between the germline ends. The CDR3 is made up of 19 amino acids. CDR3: CASSQRQPILTDSNQPQHF. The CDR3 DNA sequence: TGTGCCAGCAGCCAGCGACAGCCTATACTCACTGATAGCAATCAGCCCCAGCATTTT.

DNA for the CDR3: TGTGCCAGCAGTAACCCGAGCGGGGGCCTTAGGTACAATGAGCAGTTCTTC. Translating it yields CASSNPSGGLRYNEQFF. The rearrangement joins TRBV25-1 to TRBJ2-1, with 8 bases fitting TRBD2. Germline-derived CDR1 and CDR2 are MGHDK and SYGVNS. The CDR3 contains 17 residues. V dropped 5 bases and J dropped 4; count of bases not matched to a gene: 13.

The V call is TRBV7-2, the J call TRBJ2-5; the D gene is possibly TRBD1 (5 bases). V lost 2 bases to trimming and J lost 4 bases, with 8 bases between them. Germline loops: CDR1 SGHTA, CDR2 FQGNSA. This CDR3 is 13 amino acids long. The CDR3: CASSLNQGETQYF. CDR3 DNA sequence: TGTGCCAGCAGCTTAAATCAGGGAGAGACCCAGTACTTC.

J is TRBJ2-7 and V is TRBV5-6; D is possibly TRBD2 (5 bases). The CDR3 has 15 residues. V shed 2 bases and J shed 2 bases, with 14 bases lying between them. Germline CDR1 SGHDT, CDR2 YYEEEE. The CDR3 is CASSLAASGPYEQYF. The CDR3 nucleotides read TGTGCCAGCAGCTTAGCAGCCAGCGGACCCTACGAGCAGTACTTC. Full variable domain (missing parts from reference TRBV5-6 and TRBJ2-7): DAGVTQSPTHLIKTRGQQVTLRCSPKSGHDTVSWYQQALGQGPQFIFQYYEEEERQRGNFPDRFSGHQFPNYSSELNVNALLLGDSALYLCASSLAASGPYEQYFGPGTRLTVT.

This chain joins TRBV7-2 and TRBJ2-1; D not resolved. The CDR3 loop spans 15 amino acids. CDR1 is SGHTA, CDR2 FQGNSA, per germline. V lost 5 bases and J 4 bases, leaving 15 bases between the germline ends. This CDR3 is CASSRRATLYNEQFF. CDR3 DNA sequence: TGTGCCAGCAGCCGGAGAGCTACCCTGTACAATGAGCAGTTCTTC.

The CDR3 coding sequence is TGTGCCAGCAGCTTGGGGCTAGCGCATAACACCGGGGAGCTGTTTTTT. It codes for CASSLGLAHNTGELFF. The V gene is TRBV5-4, the J gene TRBJ2-2, with D possibly matching TRBD2 (6 bases). The germline gives CDR1 SGHNT, CDR2 YYREEE (reference sequence). V lost 0 bases to trimming and J lost 2 bases, with 11 bases between them. This CDR3 spans 16 amino acids.

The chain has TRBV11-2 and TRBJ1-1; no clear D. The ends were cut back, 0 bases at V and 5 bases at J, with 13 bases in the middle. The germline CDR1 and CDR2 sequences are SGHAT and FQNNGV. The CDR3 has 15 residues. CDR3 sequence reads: CASSLDVGGRTEAFF. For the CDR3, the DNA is TGTGCCAGCAGCTTAGACGTAGGAGGGCGAACTGAAGCTTTCTTT.

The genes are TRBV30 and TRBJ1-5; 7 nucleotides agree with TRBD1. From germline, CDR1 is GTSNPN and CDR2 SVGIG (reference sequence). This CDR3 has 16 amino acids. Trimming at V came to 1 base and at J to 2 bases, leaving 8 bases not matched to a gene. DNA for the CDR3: TGTGCCTGGAGTGCCGGGCGGCAGGGGGGCAATCAGCCCCAGCATTTT. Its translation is CAWSAGRQGGNQPQHF. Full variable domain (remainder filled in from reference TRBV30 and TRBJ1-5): SQTIHQWPATLVQPVGSPLSLECTVEGTSNPNLYWYRQAAGRGLQLLFYSVGIGQISSEVPQNLSASRPQDRQFILSSKKLLLSDSGFYLCAWSAGRQGGNQPQHFGDGTRLSIL.

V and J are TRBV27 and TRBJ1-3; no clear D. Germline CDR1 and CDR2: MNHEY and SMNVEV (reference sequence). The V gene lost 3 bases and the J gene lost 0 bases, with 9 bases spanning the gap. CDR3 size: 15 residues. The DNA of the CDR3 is TGTGCCAGCAGTTTCGCAGGTCCCTCTGGAAACACCATATATTTT. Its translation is CASSFAGPSGNTIYF.

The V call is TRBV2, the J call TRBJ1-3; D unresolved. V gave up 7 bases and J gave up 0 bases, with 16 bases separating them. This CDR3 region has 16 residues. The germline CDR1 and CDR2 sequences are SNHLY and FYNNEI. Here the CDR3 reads CASTLKAVSSGNTIYF. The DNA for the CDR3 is TGTGCCAGCACTCTCAAGGCGGTCAGCTCTGGAAACACCATATATTTT.

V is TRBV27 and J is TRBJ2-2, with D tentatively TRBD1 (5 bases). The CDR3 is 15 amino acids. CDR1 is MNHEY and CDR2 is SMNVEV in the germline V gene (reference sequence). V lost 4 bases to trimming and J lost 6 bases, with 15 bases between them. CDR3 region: CASSSTPPGSGELFF. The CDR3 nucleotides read TGTGCCAGCAGTTCCACCCCCCCAGGGTCCGGGGAGCTGTTTTTT.

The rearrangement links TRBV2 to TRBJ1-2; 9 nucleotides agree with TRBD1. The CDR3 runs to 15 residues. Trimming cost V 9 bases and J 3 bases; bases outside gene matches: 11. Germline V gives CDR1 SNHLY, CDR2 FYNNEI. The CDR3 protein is CARGGRTGAYYGYTF. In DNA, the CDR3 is TGTGCCAGGGGCGGAAGGACAGGGGCCTACTATGGCTACACCTTC.

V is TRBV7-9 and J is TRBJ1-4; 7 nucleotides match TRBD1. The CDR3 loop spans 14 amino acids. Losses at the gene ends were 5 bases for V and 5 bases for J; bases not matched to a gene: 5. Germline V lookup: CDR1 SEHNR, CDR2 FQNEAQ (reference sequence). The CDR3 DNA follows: TGTGCCAGCAGCCTAGGACAGGAGAATGAAAAACTGTTTTTT. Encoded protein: CASSLGQENEKLFF.

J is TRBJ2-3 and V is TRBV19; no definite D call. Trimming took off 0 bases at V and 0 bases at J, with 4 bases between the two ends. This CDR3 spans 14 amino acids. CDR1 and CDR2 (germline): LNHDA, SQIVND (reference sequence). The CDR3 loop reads CASSIDQSTDTQYF. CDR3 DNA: TGTGCCAGTAGTATAGACCAGAGCACAGATACGCAGTATTTT.

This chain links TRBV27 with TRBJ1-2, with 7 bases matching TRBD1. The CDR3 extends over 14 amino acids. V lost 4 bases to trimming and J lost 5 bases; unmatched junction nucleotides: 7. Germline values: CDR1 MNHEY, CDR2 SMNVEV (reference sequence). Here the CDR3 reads CASSSRAGGYGYTF. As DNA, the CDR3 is TGTGCCAGCAGTTCGCGAGCAGGGGGGTATGGCTACACCTTC.

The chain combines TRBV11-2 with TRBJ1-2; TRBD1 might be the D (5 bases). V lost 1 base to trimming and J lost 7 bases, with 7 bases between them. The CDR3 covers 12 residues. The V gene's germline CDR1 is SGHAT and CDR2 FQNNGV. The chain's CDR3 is CASSLGGPGYTF. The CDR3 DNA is TGTGCCAGCAGCTTAGGGGGCCCTGGCTACACCTTC.

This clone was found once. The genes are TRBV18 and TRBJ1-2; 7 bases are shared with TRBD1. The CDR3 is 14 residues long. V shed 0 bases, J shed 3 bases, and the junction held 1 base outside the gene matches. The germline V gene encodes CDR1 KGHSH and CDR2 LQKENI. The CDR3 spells CASSPPGGDYGYTF. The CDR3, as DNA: TGTGCCAGCTCACCACCAGGGGGCGACTATGGCTACACCTTC.

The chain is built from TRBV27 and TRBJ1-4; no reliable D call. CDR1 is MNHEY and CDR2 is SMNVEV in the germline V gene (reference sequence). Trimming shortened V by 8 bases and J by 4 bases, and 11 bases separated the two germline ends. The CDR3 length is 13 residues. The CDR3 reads CASGGQVNEKLFF. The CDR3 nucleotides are TGTGCCAGCGGAGGGCAGGTTAATGAAAAACTGTTTTTT.